Presented here are 32 T cell receptor beta chains from one specimen sequenced in a study of blood T cell repertoires in COVID-19. The data were produced by immunoSEQ multiplex PCR, yet TCRdb's version contains in-frame clones alone and is incomplete. The table records about 35,000 clones, 78% of them present only once. Sequenced material: peripheral blood. These receptors were obtained from a man older than 75 with acute or convalescent COVID-19.

This clone was recorded a few times. The rearrangement joins TRBV7-9 to TRBJ2-1; 7 bases are shared with TRBD2. The CDR3 has 13 residues. Germline V lookup: CDR1 SEHNR, CDR2 FQNEAQ (reference sequence). Unmatched junction bases numbered 8, after V lost 8 bases and J lost 7 bases. The chain's CDR3 is CASQRLGGNEQFF. The CDR3 region has the DNA TGTGCCAGCCAGAGATTGGGGGGGAATGAGCAGTTCTTC.

The chain uses TRBV18 and TRBJ2-7; 10 bases match TRBD2. CDR1 and CDR2 from the germline V gene are KGHSH and LQKENI. The CDR3 runs to 16 residues. V gave up 1 base and J gave up 0 bases; unmatched junction bases: 3. In DNA, the CDR3 is TGTGCCAGCTCACCACTTTTAGCGGGGGGCTCCTACGAGCAGTACTTC. Encoded protein: CASSPLLAGGSYEQYF.

This chain links TRBV29-1 with TRBJ1-5, with D possibly matching TRBD1 (6 bases). With 3 bases removed from V and 7 bases from J, the gap between germline ends came to 13 bases. From germline, CDR1 is SQVTM and CDR2 ANQGSEA. The CDR3 is made up of 13 amino acids. The CDR3 region is CSVDFGRGQPQHF. In DNA, the CDR3 is TGCAGCGTTGATTTCGGCAGGGGACAGCCCCAGCATTTT.

The chain has TRBV5-6 and TRBJ2-7; TRBD2 might be the D (5 bases). Germline-derived CDR1 and CDR2 are SGHDT and YYEEEE. The V and J ends lost 4 bases and 0 bases respectively, with 14 bases between them. The CDR3 spans 15 residues. The CDR3 region has the DNA TGTGCCAGCAGCCCGGACGGACTTAGCTCCTACGAGCAGTACTTC. Its protein product is CASSPDGLSSYEQYF.

The J gene is TRBJ2-6, the V gene TRBV12-5, with a possible D match to TRBD2 (6 bases). V was cut by 5 bases and J by 1 base, with 9 bases left in between. The CDR3 consists of 15 residues. Germline V CDR1 and CDR2: LGHNT, FRNRAP. The CDR3 DNA sequence: TGTGCTAGTGGTCCCGGGAGTTCTGGGGCCAACGTCCTGACTTTC. Translated, it gives CASGPGSSGANVLTF.

The count of this clone is one. The chain recombines TRBV5-1 with TRBJ1-2, with D perhaps TRBD1 (5 bases). Germline assignment: CDR1 SGHRS and CDR2 YFSETQ. This CDR3 region has 15 residues. V lost 0 bases, J lost 7 bases, and 16 bases lay in between. The CDR3: CASSLGDSPNVGYTF. DNA of the CDR3: TGCGCCAGCAGCTTGGGAGACAGTCCGAATGTTGGCTACACCTTC.

This clone appeared a single time. This rearrangement joins TRBV2 to TRBJ2-1, with TRBD1 matching 7 bases. Germline V gene sequence: CDR1 SNHLY, CDR2 FYNNEI. Trimming cost V 8 bases and J 5 bases; bases outside gene matches: 6. This CDR3 comprises 13 residues. The CDR3 nucleotides are TGTGCCAGCGGTAGGGACAGAAACAATGAGCAGTTCTTC. It yields the protein CASGRDRNNEQFF.

The gene calls are TRBV10-3 and TRBJ1-1; maybe TRBD1 (6 bases). Looked up from germline, CDR1 is ENHRY and CDR2 is SYGVKD. V shed 8 bases and J shed 2 bases, with 15 bases lying between them. The CDR3 is 14 amino acids. The CDR3 here is CAIGVRTVNTEAFF. The CDR3 coding sequence is TGTGCCATCGGCGTCCGGACAGTTAACACTGAAGCTTTCTTT.

The chain is built from TRBV30 and TRBJ2-2; 9 nucleotides line up with TRBD1. The CDR3 runs 15 residues. Germline loops: CDR1 GTSNPN, CDR2 SVGIG (reference sequence). V shed 4 bases, J shed 6 bases, and the junction held 9 bases outside the gene matches. The CDR3 DNA is TGTGCCTGGAAAAAACAGGGGGCGTCCGCCGGGGAGCTGTTTTTT. Translation gives CAWKKQGASAGELFF.

V and J are TRBV27 and TRBJ1-6; TRBD1 aligns across 11 bases. CDR3 length: 13 amino acids. Germline V gene data show CDR1 as MNHEY and CDR2 as SMNVEV (reference sequence). Unmatched junction bases numbered 6, after V lost 6 bases and J lost 14 bases. CDR3 coding DNA: TGTGCCAGCAGGGACAGGGGGCTGGGGACCCTCCACTTT. Residues: CASRDRGLGTLHF.

This clone occurred a few times. The rearrangement links TRBV6-6 to TRBJ2-3; D unresolved. This CDR3 spans 12 amino acids. The V gene's germline CDR1 is MNHNY and CDR2 SVGAGI (reference sequence). V lost 8 bases and J lost 0, with 6 bases in between. The CDR3 spells CASGTSTDTQYF. DNA of the CDR3: TGTGCCAGCGGTACAAGCACAGATACGCAGTATTTT.

The chain has TRBV7-9 and TRBJ2-6, with D tentatively TRBD1 (6 bases). Trimming cost V 5 bases and J 7 bases, with 15 bases left between them. The germline CDR1 and CDR2 sequences are SEHNR and FQNEAQ (reference sequence). The CDR3 loop spans 15 amino acids. This CDR3 reads CASSPQTGTANVLTF. The CDR3 DNA reads TGTGCCAGCAGCCCCCAAACAGGGACCGCCAACGTCCTGACTTTC. Based on the CDR3 plus reference TRBV7-9 and TRBJ2-6, the full variable domain is DTGVSQNPRHKITKRGQNVTFRCDPISEHNRLYWYRQTLGQGPEFLTYFQNEAQLEKSRLLSDRFSAERPKGSFSTLEIQRTEQGDSAMYLCASSPQTGTANVLTFGAGSRLTVL.

This chain joins TRBV7-9 and TRBJ1-1; D gene uncertain. Trimming left V 2 bases short and J 1 base short, with 11 bases between. This CDR3 is 15 amino acids long. Germline V gene data show CDR1 as SEHNR and CDR2 as FQNEAQ (reference sequence). CDR3 DNA sequence: TGTGCCAGCAGCTTAATTACTGGTGGGAACACTGAAGCTTTCTTT. Translation: CASSLITGGNTEAFF.

The J gene is TRBJ2-3, the V gene TRBV5-1, with TRBD2 identical over 10 bases. The CDR3 runs 16 residues. V shed 2 bases and J 1 base; nucleotides not matched to a gene: 4. Germline V gene sequence: CDR1 SGHRS, CDR2 YFSETQ. CDR3 DNA: TGCGCCAGCAGCTTTTCTAGCGGGGGCCGCACAGATACGCAGTATTTT. This encodes CASSFSSGGRTDTQYF.

V and J are TRBV29-1 and TRBJ1-4; D ambiguous. In germline, CDR1 is SQVTM, CDR2 ANQGSEA. The CDR3 is made up of 11 amino acids. The ends were cut back, 5 bases at V and 6 bases at J, with 7 bases in the middle. The CDR3 nucleotides read TGCAGCGTTATGCGGGATGAAAAACTGTTTTTT. Translated: CSVMRDEKLFF. The whole variable domain, remainder taken from reference TRBV29-1 and TRBJ1-4, is SAVISQKPSRDICQRGTSLTIQCQVDSQVTMMFWYRQQPGQSLTLIATANQGSEATYESGFVIDKFPISRPNLTFSTLTVSNMSPEDSSIYLCSVMRDEKLFFGSGTQLSVL.

This clone was seen once. DNA of the CDR3: TGTGCCAGCAGCTTGATGACAGGGAGATACGAGCAGTACTTC. Its translation is CASSLMTGRYEQYF. The chain uses TRBV5-4 and TRBJ2-7; TRBD1 aligns across 7 bases. Losses at the gene ends were 1 base for V and 4 bases for J; bases not matched to a gene: 5. Germline loops: CDR1 SGHNT, CDR2 YYREEE (reference sequence). The CDR3 extends over 14 amino acids.

The CDR3 coding sequence is TGTGCCACCAGCCAACCCGGGGGGCTCGGTGAGCAGTTCTTC. The encoded protein is CATSQPGGLGEQFF. The chain recombines TRBV24-1 with TRBJ2-1, with D perhaps matching TRBD2 (7 bases). V was shortened by 7 bases and J by 9 bases, with 18 bases between the two germline ends. The CDR3 has 14 residues. Per the germline V gene, CDR1 is KGHDR and CDR2 is SFDVKD.

This clone occurred a few times. This chain uses TRBV6-2 or TRBV6-3 with TRBJ1-1, with TRBD1 identical over 8 bases. The ends lost 0 bases at V and 11 bases at J; junction bases unmatched: 5. The CDR3 has 13 residues. The germline V gene encodes CDR1 MNHEY and CDR2 SVGEGT. The CDR3 bases are TGTGCCAGCAGTTACTCAGACAGGGGTACGGCTTTCTTT. Residues: CASSYSDRGTAFF.

The J gene is TRBJ2-7, the V gene TRBV7-9, with a tentative D call TRBD1 (7 bases). From germline, CDR1 is SEHNR and CDR2 FQNEAQ (reference sequence). Trimming left V 5 bases short and J 2 bases short, with 16 bases between. The CDR3 is made up of 15 amino acids. The CDR3 DNA reads as TGTGCCAGCAGCCAGGGGGGCGACAGAGCCTACGAGCAGTACTTC. Its translation: CASSQGGDRAYEQYF.

The chain is built from TRBV19 and TRBJ1-2; 7 nucleotides agree with TRBD1. CDR1 and CDR2 (germline): LNHDA, SQIVND (reference sequence). J gave up 6 bases and V 4 bases, and 5 bases lay outside the gene matches. The CDR3 runs to 13 residues. As DNA, the CDR3 is TGTGCCAGTAGTACGACAGGGAAGGATGGCTACACCTTC. This translates into CASSTTGKDGYTF.

The genes are TRBV9 and TRBJ2-7; TRBD1 matches at 7 bases. Per the germline V gene, CDR1 is SGDLS and CDR2 is YYNGEE. Unmatched junction bases numbered 8, after V lost 4 bases and J lost 1 base. The CDR3 extends over 15 amino acids. The CDR3 region is CASSPQPGQSYEQYF. Written as DNA, the CDR3 is TGTGCCAGCAGCCCCCAGCCGGGACAGTCCTACGAGCAGTACTTC.

In this sample, this clone turned up a few times. This rearrangement joins TRBV6-5 to TRBJ2-2, with TRBD2 as a possible D gene (6 bases). V lost 5 bases to trimming and J lost 3 bases, with 10 bases between them. Per the germline V gene, CDR1 is MNHEY and CDR2 is SVGAGI. The length of the CDR3 is 14 residues. CDR3 coding DNA: TGTGCCAGCAGTACCCGGGAGTACACCGGGGAGCTGTTTTTT. Its translation is CASSTREYTGELFF.

The chain couples TRBV11-2 to TRBJ2-3, with TRBD2 identical over 10 bases. The germline gives CDR1 SGHAT, CDR2 FQNNGV. The CDR3 consists of 16 residues. V was clipped by 4 bases and J by 5 bases; unmatched bases: 9. This CDR3 reads CASSSGGSGGRDTQYF. CDR3 in DNA: TGTGCCAGCAGCTCGGGAGGTAGCGGGGGGAGAGATACGCAGTATTTT.

V and J are TRBV6-2 or TRBV6-3 and TRBJ2-7, with a weak D call TRBD1 (5 bases). Germline V gene sequence: CDR1 MNHEY, CDR2 SVGEGT. Trimming shortened V by 5 bases and J by 5 bases, and 13 bases separated the two germline ends. This CDR3 region has 13 residues. CDR3 nucleotides: TGTGCCAGCAGTAGCGCCACAGGCGACGAGCAGTACTTC. Translated: CASSSATGDEQYF.

The chain couples TRBV7-9 to TRBJ2-5, with 8 bases matching TRBD2. Germline lookup yields CDR1 SEHNR and CDR2 FQNEAQ (reference sequence). The CDR3 consists of 14 residues. With V trimmed by 5 bases and J by 5 bases, 7 bases remained unmatched. The chain's CDR3 is CASSPREGLETQYF. The CDR3 DNA reads as TGTGCCAGCAGCCCACGGGAGGGGCTGGAGACCCAGTACTTC. Filled out from reference TRBV7-9 and TRBJ2-5, the complete variable domain reads DTGVSQNPRHKITKRGQNVTFRCDPISEHNRLYWYRQTLGQGPEFLTYFQNEAQLEKSRLLSDRFSAERPKGSFSTLEIQRTEQGDSAMYLCASSPREGLETQYFGPGTRLLVL.

The chain uses TRBV4-2 and TRBJ2-5; tentatively, D is TRBD1 (7 bases). Trimming took 1 base from V and 6 from J, leaving 18 bases between them. The CDR3 contains 16 residues. The germline gives CDR1 LGHNA, CDR2 YNFKEQ. The CDR3 region has the DNA TGTGCCAGCAGCCAAGCGGCAGCAGGAGGGGGCCAGACCCAGTACTTC. Protein sequence: CASSQAAAGGGQTQYF.

This clone was detected a few times. The chain has TRBV4-2 and TRBJ2-2; the D gene is possibly TRBD2 (7 bases). Trimming pared 0 bases from V and 3 bases from J, leaving 14 bases between. CDR1 and CDR2 (germline): LGHNA, YNFKEQ. The CDR3 loop spans 17 amino acids. The CDR3 spells CASSQEPGGRHTGELFF. In DNA form, the CDR3 reads TGTGCCAGCAGCCAAGAGCCCGGGGGGCGACACACCGGGGAGCTGTTTTTT.

This chain joins TRBV6-5 and TRBJ1-5; TRBD1 matches 9 bases. Germline CDR1 and CDR2: MNHEY and SVGAGI. CDR3 length: 16 residues. V was pared by 4 bases and J by 3 bases, with 7 bases of the junction left unmatched. The CDR3 here is CASSFHRGLNNQPQHF. The CDR3 region has the DNA TGTGCCAGCAGTTTCCACAGGGGGCTCAACAATCAGCCCCAGCATTTT.

The chain has TRBV11-2 and TRBJ1-1, with 11 bases aligning to TRBD1. Germline lookup yields CDR1 SGHAT and CDR2 FQNNGV. Trimming at V came to 1 base and at J to 0 bases, leaving 7 bases not matched to a gene. CDR3 length: 18 residues. CDR3 amino acids: CASSLGRTGGPLNTEAFF. The CDR3 DNA follows: TGTGCCAGCAGCTTAGGAAGGACAGGGGGCCCTTTGAACACTGAAGCTTTCTTT. Based on the CDR3 plus reference TRBV11-2 and TRBJ1-1, the full variable domain is EAGVAQSPRYKIIEKRQSVAFWCNPISGHATLYWYQQILGQGPKLLIQFQNNGVVDDSQLPKDRFSAERLKGVDSTLKIQPAKLEDSAVYLCASSLGRTGGPLNTEAFFGQGTRLTVV.

CDR3 DNA: TGTGCCAGCAGTTCCCCCTCTCAGCGGGGGGGAGGCGAGCAGTACTTC. Translated, it gives CASSSPSQRGGGEQYF. V usage is TRBV28 and J usage is TRBJ2-7; TRBD2 aligns across 10 bases. This CDR3 has 16 amino acids. The V and J ends lost 4 bases and 6 bases, in that order; junction bases with no gene match: 12. The germline CDR1 and CDR2 sequences are MDHEN and SYDVKM. The whole variable domain, remainder taken from reference TRBV28 and TRBJ2-7, is DVKVTQSSRYLVKRTGEKVFLECVQDMDHENMFWYRQDPGLGLRLIYFSYDVKMKEKGDIPEGYSVSREKKERFSLILESASTNQTSMYLCASSSPSQRGGGEQYFGPGTRLTVT.

A few counts support this clone. CDR3 nucleotide sequence: TGTGCCAGTTACCCCCTCGGACAGAACACTGAAGCTTTCTTT. Protein: CASYPLGQNTEAFF. The rearrangement uses TRBV19 and TRBJ1-1; weak D call: TRBD1 (5 bases). The CDR3 is 14 residues long. V was clipped by 8 bases and J by 1 base, with 14 bases between them. The germline V gene encodes CDR1 LNHDA and CDR2 SQIVND (reference sequence).

This clone was seen just once. This rearrangement joins TRBV29-1 to TRBJ2-7; D is perhaps TRBD2 (5 bases). Per germline, CDR1 SQVTM and CDR2 ANQGSEA. CDR3 length: 13 residues. V shed 7 bases and J shed 6 bases, with 19 bases lying between them. The CDR3 loop reads CSARTGGGREQYF. Here the CDR3 DNA reads TGCAGCGCAAGGACTGGAGGCGGTCGCGAGCAGTACTTC.